This T cell receptor beta chain was captured by sequencing in a study of PD-L1 blockade in urothelial cancer. Each patient presented with locally advanced or metastatic urothelial carcinoma. The CDR3 runs 13 residues. Germline CDR1 SGHDN, CDR2 FVKESK. V was shortened by 8 bases and J by 5 bases, with 13 bases between the two germline ends. Here immunoSEQ multiplex PCR was the method, and the copy in TCRdb shows in-frame clones only, minus some. The sample lists under 40,000 clones, around 89% occurring once. The sample consisted of PBMCs, taken around atezolizumab (anti-PD-L1) treatment. This receptor was obtained from a man in his fifties or sixties with urothelial cancer. The chain couples TRBV14 to TRBJ2-1; D perhaps matches TRBD1 (6 bases). CDR3 DNA sequence: TGTGCCAGCGGCTCAGGGGCAAACAATGAGCAGTTCTTC. Its translation is CASGSGANNEQFF.